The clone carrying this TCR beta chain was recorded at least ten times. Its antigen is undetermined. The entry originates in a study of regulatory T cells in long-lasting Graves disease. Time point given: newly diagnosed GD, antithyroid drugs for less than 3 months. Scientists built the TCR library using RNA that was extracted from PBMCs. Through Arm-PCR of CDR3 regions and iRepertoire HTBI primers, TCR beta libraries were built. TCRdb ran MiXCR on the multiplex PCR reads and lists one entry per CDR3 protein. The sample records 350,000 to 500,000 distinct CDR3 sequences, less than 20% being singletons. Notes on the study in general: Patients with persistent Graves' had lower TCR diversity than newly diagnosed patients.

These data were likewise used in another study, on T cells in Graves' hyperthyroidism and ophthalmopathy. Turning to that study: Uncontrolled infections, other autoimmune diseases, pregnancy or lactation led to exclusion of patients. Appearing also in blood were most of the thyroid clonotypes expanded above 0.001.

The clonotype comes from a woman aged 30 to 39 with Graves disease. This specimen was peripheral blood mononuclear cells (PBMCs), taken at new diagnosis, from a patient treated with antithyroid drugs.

CDR3 residues: CASNEDGGETQYF. CDR3 sequence (DNA): TGTGCCAGCAACGAGGACGGGGGCGAGACCCAGTACTTC. The V and J genes are TRBV2 and TRBJ2-5, with D perhaps given as TRBD1 or TRBD2 (6 bases each). The CDR3 contains 13 residues. The germline V gene has CDR1 SNHLY and CDR2 FYNNEI. The V and J ends lost 7 bases and 5 bases respectively, with 14 bases between them. The variable domain in full, with the rest retrieved from reference TRBV2 and TRBJ2-5, is EPEVTQTPSHQVTQMGQEVILRCVPISNHLYFYWYRQILGQKVEFLVSFYNNEISEKSEIFDDQFSVERPDGSNFTLKIRSTKLEDSAMYFCASNEDGGETQYFGPGTRLLVL.